This TCR beta chain was recovered during a study of shared clonotypes between healthy human individuals. Broader study findings: It was the non-shared clonotypes that had lower generation probabilities than clonotypes shared by all four donors. Sharing across four donors was highest in naive CD4 (roughly 5%) and lowest in memory CD8 (roughly 0.4%).

CD4+ cell separation produced CD45RA+ naive and CD45RA-negative memory subsets. For this clone: The antigen is not known.

Assay: immunoSEQ multiplex PCR; the TCRdb copy retains only in-frame clones and omits some. The table includes about 1.4 million clones, roughly 97% detected once. CDR1 is LNHDA, CDR2 SQIVND, per germline (reference sequence). The CDR3 loop spans 14 amino acids. The V gene end was trimmed by 3 bases and the J gene end by 7 bases; junction bases not matched to a gene: 9. The rearrangement uses TRBV19 and TRBJ2-7; the match to TRBD2 covers 7 bases. Sequenced material: naive CD4+ T cells sorted from blood. Subset described: CD45RA+ positively selected. The clonotype was recovered from a man younger than 45 in good health. Written as DNA, the CDR3 is TGTGCCAGTAGTATGATGGGAGGGCCGGGGGAGCAGTACTTC. Translating gives CASSMMGGPGEQYF.